The rows below give T cell receptor beta chains drawn from one sample of a study of CD8+ T cells in alopecia areata. Data came from immunoSEQ multiplex PCR; TCRdb stores just in-frame clones and leaves some out. Here the sample spans about 120,000 clones, around 56% being singletons. Sample: CD4+ T cells sorted from blood, taken at week 4, from a patient treated with tofacitinib. All receptors derive from a human donor with alopecia areata. Each CDR3 is given with its conserved first and last residue. The order of the fields is clone size, D gene, V gene, J gene, CDR3 DNA, CDR3 protein. The D gene is left open where the match is weak. Rows may omit the clone size; those that give it use once, few, many or a size class.

NA	TRBD1	TRBV30	TRBJ1-5	TGTGCCTGGAGTCGGACAGGGACAAATCAGCCCCAGCATTTT	CAWSRTGTNQPQHF
NA	NA	TRBV30	TRBJ1-2	TGTGCCTGGAGGGAAAACAGGGCTAATGGCTACACCTTC	CAWRENRANGYTF
few	TRBD2	TRBV7-3	TRBJ2-1	TGTGCCAGCAGCTTAACATGGGGACTAGTGGGTGAGCAGTTCTTC	CASSLTWGLVGEQFF
NA	TRBD2	TRBV2	TRBJ2-7	TGTGCCAGCAGCGACCTAGCGGGGGGGAGGTACGAGCAGTACTTC	CASSDLAGGRYEQYF
NA	NA	TRBV29-1	TRBJ1-6	TGCAGCGTCAAAGGGGTTGCCAATTCACCCCTCCACTTT	CSVKGVANSPLHF
NA	NA	TRBV2	TRBJ1-6	TGTGCCGCCCAGCGTGAGGGACCTAATAATTCACCCCTCCACTTT	CAAQREGPNNSPLHF
few	NA	TRBV9	TRBJ2-2	TGTGCCAGCAGCCCCCAATGGGCGAGAACCGGGGAGCTGTTTTTT	CASSPQWARTGELFF
few	NA	TRBV19	TRBJ2-1	TGTGCCAGTAGTATAGGCTGGGACAATGAGCAGTTCTTC	CASSIGWDNEQFF
NA	NA	TRBV29-1	TRBJ2-7	TGCAGCGTTGAACGGGCGGCGAGACCCTACGAGCAGTACTTC	CSVERAARPYEQYF
NA	TRBD2	TRBV6-1	TRBJ2-3	TGTGCCAGCAGTGAGAGACTAGCGGGGGACTTCACAGATACGCAGTATTTT	CASSERLAGDFTDTQYF
NA	NA	TRBV29-1	TRBJ1-1	TGCAGCGTTGAGGGCACAGGGAACACTGAAGCTTTCTTT	CSVEGTGNTEAFF
NA	NA	TRBV29-1	TRBJ2-7	TGCAGCGTCCAGAGGGCTCTCTCCTACGAGCAGTACTTC	CSVQRALSYEQYF
NA	NA	TRBV5-1	TRBJ2-3	TGCGCCAGCAGCAGAACACTGAAGGGGAGCACAGATACGCAGTATTTT	CASSRTLKGSTDTQYF
NA	NA	TRBV29-1	TRBJ1-2	TGCAGCGTTGGGTTGGTTAACTATGGCTACACCTTC	CSVGLVNYGYTF
few	NA	TRBV30	TRBJ2-7	TGTGCCTGGAGCGGGTCCCTAGTATACGAGCAGTACTTC	CAWSGSLVYEQYF
many	TRBD2	TRBV2	TRBJ2-7	TGTGCCAGCAGGGAAGGACTAGCTTACGACGAGCAGTACTTC	CASREGLAYDEQYF
NA	TRBD1	TRBV9	TRBJ1-6	TGTGCCAGCAGCGTAGGTTTGACAGGGGGAGCGGAATCACCCCTCCACTTT	CASSVGLTGGAESPLHF
NA	NA	TRBV27	TRBJ1-5	TGTGCCAGCAGCCCGAGGGGGACAAGCAATCAGCCCCAGCATTTT	CASSPRGTSNQPQHF
NA	NA	TRBV7-2	TRBJ1-5	TGTGCCAGCAGCCCCGCCGGGGGTTCAGTTCAGCCCCAGCATTTT	CASSPAGGSVQPQHF
NA	NA	TRBV29-1	TRBJ1-2	TGCAGCGTTGAAGCGGTGGTTCTTGGCTACACCTTC	CSVEAVVLGYTF
NA	NA	TRBV4-1	TRBJ1-6	TGCGCCAGCAGCCAAGCGAACAGTTACTCACCCCTCCACTTT	CASSQANSYSPLHF
NA	NA	TRBV11-2	TRBJ2-3	TGTGCCAGCAGCACCTTAAGGACGAGAGGAACAGATACGCAGTATTTT	CASSTLRTRGTDTQYF
NA	NA	TRBV7-2	TRBJ1-2	TGTGCCAGCAGCTCCTCAAGGTCTCTTGGGGGCTACACCTTC	CASSSSRSLGGYTF
NA	TRBD2	TRBV30	TRBJ2-5	TGTGCCTGGAGTTCGACTAGCGGGAGACGCCAAGAGACCCAGTACTTC	CAWSSTSGRRQETQYF
few	TRBD1	TRBV7-9	TRBJ2-6	TGTGCCAGCAGCTCGCGGGACAGGGACAACGTCCTGACTTTC	CASSSRDRDNVLTF
once	NA	TRBV6-5	TRBJ1-6	TGTGCCAGCAGTTACTCGCGACCGGACTTTGGACCCCTCCACTTT	CASSYSRPDFGPLHF
NA	NA	TRBV30	TRBJ1-2	TGTGCCTGGAGTATGGCTAACTATGGCTACACCTTC	CAWSMANYGYTF
NA	NA	TRBV11-2	TRBJ2-7	TGTGCCAGCAGCACGGTAGGCTACGAGCAGTACTTC	CASSTVGYEQYF
NA	NA	TRBV6-5	TRBJ1-2	TGTGCCAGCAGTTACAAGGGGTGGCGGGGCTACACCTTC	CASSYKGWRGYTF
NA	NA	TRBV9	TRBJ2-3	TGTGCCAGCAGCGTAGGGGGGCCGGTAGATACGCAGTATTTT	CASSVGGPVDTQYF
NA	TRBD1	TRBV7-9	TRBJ2-1	TGTGCCAGCAGCTTCGGGACAGGGGTTGAGCAGTTCTTC	CASSFGTGVEQFF
NA	NA	TRBV2	TRBJ1-1	TGTGCCAGCAGATGGATCGGGGGAGGCACTGAAGCTTTCTTT	CASRWIGGGTEAFF
NA	NA	TRBV4-1	TRBJ2-3	TGCGCCAGCAGCCAACCTCGCTTAACAACCAGCACAGATACGCAGTATTTT	CASSQPRLTTSTDTQYF
NA	NA	TRBV5-1	TRBJ1-1	TGCGCCAGCAGCTTAGTGGGGGCGAACACTGAAGCTTTCTTT	CASSLVGANTEAFF
NA	TRBD2	TRBV4-1	TRBJ2-1	TGCGCCAGCAGCCAACCCCCAGGCGGGAGCGGGTACAATGAGCAGTTCTTC	CASSQPPGGSGYNEQFF
NA	NA	TRBV30	TRBJ1-4	TGTGCCTGGAGTGTTAAGTGGGGTGAAAAACTGTTTTTT	CAWSVKWGEKLFF
NA	TRBD2	TRBV29-1	TRBJ2-7	TGCAGCGTGGGGGGACTAGCGGGAGGCCACGAGCAGTACTTC	CSVGGLAGGHEQYF
NA	NA	TRBV30	TRBJ1-1	TGTGCCTGGAGTCTGGAGGTCCGGGACACTGAAGCTTTCTTT	CAWSLEVRDTEAFF
NA	TRBD1	TRBV4-1	TRBJ1-1	TGCGCCAGCAGCCAGGGGACCAGGGGGAGAGGCAACACTGAAGCTTTCTTT	CASSQGTRGRGNTEAFF
NA	NA	TRBV6-5	TRBJ1-1	TGTGCCAGCAGTTACTCGGAAAGCCTGAACACTGAAGCTTTCTTT	CASSYSESLNTEAFF
once	NA	TRBV30	TRBJ1-2	TGTGCCTGGAGTGTCGTGGGAGGCCCCGCGGGGGAGAGGTATGGCTACACCTTC	CAWSVVGGPAGERYGYTF
NA	NA	TRBV29-1	TRBJ2-3	TGCAGCGTCGGGACACTTAGCACAGATACGCAGTATTTT	CSVGTLSTDTQYF
once	TRBD1	TRBV28	TRBJ2-3	TGTGCCAGCAGTCGAGGGGGCGCCGCAGATACGCAGTATTTT	CASSRGGAADTQYF
NA	NA	TRBV29-1	TRBJ1-5	TGCAGCGTTGAAGGGATCAGTAGCAATCAGCCCCAGCATTTT	CSVEGISSNQPQHF
NA	TRBD1	TRBV29-1	TRBJ2-3	TGCAGCGCCACCCTCTTGGACAGGGCTAGCACAGATACGCAGTATTTT	CSATLLDRASTDTQYF
NA	NA	TRBV4-2	TRBJ1-2	TGTGCCAGCAGCCAAGGGAGGAATGGCTACACCTTC	CASSQGRNGYTF